These 21 T cell receptor beta chains originate from one sample sequenced in a study of blood T cell repertoires in COVID-19. Sequenced by immunoSEQ multiplex PCR; TCRdb stores in-frame clones only, minus some. In the table there are more than 140,000 clones, 80% to 90% of which are singletons. Sequencing was done on a sample of peripheral blood. The receptors stem from a woman aged 55-70 years with acute or convalescent COVID-19.

This chain links TRBV7-8 with TRBJ2-3, with D perhaps matching TRBD2 (5 bases). V shed 3 bases and J shed 0 bases, with 16 bases lying between them. Germline assignment: CDR1 SGHVS and CDR2 FQNEAQ. This CDR3 comprises 17 residues. CDR3 DNA: TGTGCCAGCAGCTTCGGGAACGGGTTCCCCAGCACAGATACGCAGTATTTT. Its protein is CASSFGNGFPSTDTQYF.

The CDR3 nucleotides read TGTGCCAGCAGCTTTCGGACTGAAGCTTTCTTT. This codes for CASSFRTEAFF. The chain has TRBV5-4 and TRBJ1-1, with D unresolved. Trimming took 2 bases from V and 5 from J, leaving 4 bases between them. Germline V lookup: CDR1 SGHNT, CDR2 YYREEE (reference sequence). This CDR3 is built from 11 residues.

This chain joins TRBV4-1 and TRBJ1-4; no clear D. V was cut by 1 base and J by 0 bases, with 12 bases left in between. Germline-derived CDR1 and CDR2 are MGHRA and YSYEKL. The CDR3 has 17 residues. CDR3 coding DNA: TGCGCCAGCAGCCAAGGGGAGGGAGTTGCAACTAATGAAAAACTGTTTTTT. Translated, it gives CASSQGEGVATNEKLFF.

The chain is built from TRBV2 and TRBJ2-3; 9 bases fit TRBD2. Per germline, CDR1 SNHLY and CDR2 FYNNEI. With V trimmed by 9 bases and J by 4 bases, 5 bases remained unmatched. The CDR3 runs to 13 residues. CDR3 DNA sequence: TGTGCCAGAGGCGGGGGGGCCCCAGATACGCAGTATTTT. Its protein is CARGGGAPDTQYF. Using reference TRBV2 and TRBJ2-3 for the parts outside the CDR3, the full variable domain is EPEVTQTPSHQVTQMGQEVILRCVPISNHLYFYWYRQILGQKVEFLVSFYNNEISEKSEIFDDQFSVERPDGSNFTLKIRSTKLEDSAMYFCARGGGAPDTQYFGPGTRLTVL.

This sequence joins TRBV27 and TRBJ1-3; 9 bases match TRBD1. The CDR3 extends over 15 amino acids. Trimming cost V 5 bases and J 2 bases; bases outside gene matches: 4. Germline V gives CDR1 MNHEY, CDR2 SMNVEV (reference sequence). The CDR3 DNA reads as TGTGCCAGCAGTCCACAGGGGGCAGCTGGAAACACCATATATTTT. It codes for CASSPQGAAGNTIYF.

The chain recombines TRBV7-8 with TRBJ2-7, with a possible D match to TRBD2 (6 bases). CDR3 length equals 15 residues. Trimming took off 1 base at V and 3 bases at J, with 13 bases between the two ends. CDR1 is SGHVS and CDR2 is FQNEAQ in the germline V gene. As DNA, the CDR3 is TGTGCCAGCAGCTTAGTTACTAGCAGGAGCTACGAGCAGTACTTC. Translated: CASSLVTSRSYEQYF.

This clone appeared a few times. This chain connects TRBV20-1 to TRBJ1-1, with D unclear. This CDR3 is built from 11 residues. The V gene's germline CDR1 is DFQATT and CDR2 SNEGSKA (reference sequence). The V and J ends lost 0 bases and 7 bases respectively, with 6 bases between them. In DNA, the CDR3 is TGCAGTGCTAGAGATGAGGGTGAAGCTTTCTTT. It encodes CSARDEGEAFF.

The DNA for the CDR3 is TGTGCCAGCAGCTTTGGGGGACAGATCTACGAGCAGTACTTC. This codes for CASSFGGQIYEQYF. The V gene is TRBV7-2, the J gene TRBJ2-7, with 7 positions matching TRBD1. Germline assignment: CDR1 SGHTA and CDR2 FQGNSA. V lost 3 bases to trimming and J lost 3 bases; unmatched junction nucleotides: 5. The CDR3 is made up of 14 amino acids.

This clone was counted a few times. V gene TRBV6-2 or TRBV6-3 combines with J gene TRBJ1-5; 11 bases map to TRBD1. This CDR3 is 18 amino acids long. Germline lookup yields CDR1 MNHEY and CDR2 SVGEGT. Trimming removed 1 base from V and 0 bases from J; junction bases left unmatched: 5. In nucleotides, the CDR3 is TGTGCCAGCAGTTACTTCGGACAGGGGGCGTCTAGCAATCAGCCCCAGCATTTT. This gives the protein CASSYFGQGASSNQPQHF.

This chain connects TRBV2 to TRBJ2-5, with 9 bases that match TRBD2. The CDR3 loop spans 14 amino acids. With 4 bases clipped from V and 5 bases from J, the junction kept 5 bases outside the gene matches. Germline values: CDR1 SNHLY, CDR2 FYNNEI. CDR3 sequence: CASSALAGRETQYF. In DNA form, the CDR3 reads TGTGCCAGCAGTGCGCTAGCGGGACGGGAGACCCAGTACTTC.

The chain couples TRBV6-2 or TRBV6-3 to TRBJ1-1; no clear D gene. The CDR3 is made up of 12 amino acids. The V and J ends lost 2 bases and 4 bases respectively, with 5 bases between them. Germline V CDR1 and CDR2: MNHEY, SVGEGT. The CDR3 loop is CASSYEATEAFF. The CDR3 nucleotides are TGTGCCAGCAGTTACGAGGCCACTGAAGCTTTCTTT.

The chain links TRBV14 to TRBJ1-6; no clear D. With 1 base removed from V and 7 bases from J, the gap between germline ends came to 11 bases. CDR1 SGHDN and CDR2 FVKESK come from the germline V gene. CDR3 length: 15 residues. The CDR3, as DNA: TGTGCCAGCAGCCAAGTTGGGAGATTAAATTCACCCCTCCACTTT. It codes for CASSQVGRLNSPLHF.

The sample holds a few counts of this clone. This rearrangement joins TRBV7-9 to TRBJ2-5, with D tentatively TRBD2 (5 bases). CDR1 is SEHNR, CDR2 FQNEAQ, per germline (reference sequence). Trimming shortened V by 7 bases and J by 6 bases, and 18 bases separated the two germline ends. There are 14 residues in the CDR3. CDR3 DNA sequence: TGTGCCAGCACCACCGGTGGAGGTCTAAAGACCCAGTACTTC. It codes for CASTTGGGLKTQYF.

The V gene is TRBV7-9, the J gene TRBJ2-7; 8 bases align to TRBD1. CDR3 length: 14 residues. V gave up 1 base and J gave up 6 bases; unmatched junction bases: 5. CDR1 and CDR2 from the germline V gene are SEHNR and FQNEAQ (reference sequence). CDR3 residues: CASSLVRGLGEQYF. For the CDR3, the DNA is TGTGCCAGCAGCTTAGTCAGGGGGCTCGGCGAGCAGTACTTC.

V and J are TRBV5-6 and TRBJ1-5; possibly TRBD1 for D (6 bases). V lost 0 bases and J 6 bases, leaving 13 bases between the germline ends. This CDR3 region has 15 residues. CDR1 SGHDT and CDR2 YYEEEE come from the germline V gene. The CDR3 region has the DNA TGTGCCAGCAGCTTGGGAAGGGGGTCGGGTCAGCCCCAGCATTTT. Translating it yields CASSLGRGSGQPQHF.

The chain's CDR3 is CASSVDTHVDYGYTF. The CDR3 DNA sequence: TGTGCCAGCAGTGTGGACACCCACGTAGACTATGGCTACACCTTC. The chain couples TRBV2 to TRBJ1-2; D is possibly TRBD1 (5 bases). CDR1 is SNHLY and CDR2 is FYNNEI in the germline V gene. Trimming removed 4 bases at V and 3 bases at J, with 15 bases between. The CDR3 totals 15 residues.

This chain links TRBV2 with TRBJ2-5, with D perhaps TRBD2 (5 bases). Per the germline V gene, CDR1 is SNHLY and CDR2 is FYNNEI. Between the trimmed V and J ends, which lost 6 bases and 0 bases, there was a span of 8 bases. This CDR3 has 13 residues. In DNA, the CDR3 is TGTGCCAGCAGCCCCGGGAACCAAGAGACCCAGTACTTC. It encodes CASSPGNQETQYF.

The J gene is TRBJ2-2, the V gene TRBV28; no firm D call. Per germline, CDR1 MDHEN and CDR2 SYDVKM. This CDR3 has 15 amino acids. The V end lost 5 bases, the J end lost 4 bases, and 14 bases lay between the germline ends. The CDR3 loop reads CASSAPELATGELFF. The DNA for the CDR3 is TGTGCCAGCAGTGCACCGGAGCTGGCCACCGGGGAGCTGTTTTTT.

V and J are TRBV29-1 and TRBJ2-3; D might be TRBD1 (5 bases). V lost 0 bases to trimming and J lost 5 bases, with 15 bases between them. Germline V gene sequence: CDR1 SQVTM, CDR2 ANQGSEA. The CDR3 spans 15 residues. The CDR3 spells CSVEDLGQDGDTQYF. The CDR3 DNA follows: TGCAGCGTTGAAGATCTAGGACAAGACGGAGATACGCAGTATTTT.

The rearrangement joins TRBV6-5 to TRBJ1-3; D gene ambiguous. CDR3 length equals 15 residues. V dropped 5 bases and J dropped 1 base, with 12 bases sitting between them. Per the germline V gene, CDR1 is MNHEY and CDR2 is SVGAGI. CDR3 coding DNA: TGTGCCAGCAGTACCTCGACAATATCTGGAAACACCATATATTTT. As protein: CASSTSTISGNTIYF.

The chain recombines TRBV4-2 with TRBJ1-6, with D unresolved. Germline V gene lookup returns CDR1 LGHNA and CDR2 YNFKEQ. Deletions cut 0 bases from V and 0 bases from J, with 9 bases between. This CDR3 is 17 amino acids long. This CDR3 is CASSQETTDSYNSPLHF. In DNA form, the CDR3 reads TGTGCCAGCAGCCAAGAGACTACGGACTCCTATAATTCACCCCTCCACTTT.